The TCR beta chain under discussion was sequenced for a study of blood T cell repertoires in COVID-19. The assay was immunoSEQ multiplex PCR, and TCRdb's table has in-frame clones only and misses some. This table holds some 190,000 clones, 70% to 90% found once. Sequenced input: peripheral blood. The TCR comes from a woman in her thirties or forties who had recovered from COVID-19.

The CDR3: CASSLESNRGYEQYF. DNA of the CDR3: TGCGCCAGCAGCTTGGAGTCTAACAGGGGCTACGAGCAGTACTTC. The chain recombines TRBV5-1 with TRBJ2-7, with TRBD1 identical over 7 bases. This CDR3 spans 15 amino acids. Losses at the gene ends were 0 bases for V and 3 bases for J; bases not matched to a gene: 6. The V gene's germline CDR1 is SGHRS and CDR2 YFSETQ. Full variable domain (rest looked up from reference TRBV5-1 and TRBJ2-7): KAGVTQTPRYLIKTRGQQVTLSCSPISGHRSVSWYQQTPGQGLQFLFEYFSETQRNKGNFPGRFSGRQFSNSRSEMNVSTLELGDSALYLCASSLESNRGYEQYFGPGTRLTVT.